A single sample gave rise to the 21 T cell receptor beta chains below, sequenced in a study of T-cell reconstitution after alpha-beta-depleted transplantation in children. TCRbeta library construction was performed incorporating unique molecular identifiers. TCRdb used MiXCR to reprocess the PCR reads, holding one entry per CDR3 protein. Among approximately 400,000 distinct CDR3 sequences listed, about a tenth were seen once. The starting material was PBMCs from the stem cell graft donor, obtained from the stem cell graft. The receptors originated from a human donor who donated a stem cell graft to a child with acute myeloid leukemia.

This clonotype was counted at least ten times. The rearrangement links TRBV10-3 to TRBJ2-2; the match to TRBD1 covers 7 bases. The CDR3 is made up of 16 amino acids. Germline CDR1 and CDR2: ENHRY and SYGVKD. The trim removed 6 bases at V and 1 base at J, leaving 8 bases unmatched. The DNA of the CDR3 is TGTGCCATCAGCGCTTTGGGGACAGAGAACACCGGGGAGCTGTTTTTT. Protein sequence: CAISALGTENTGELFF.

This clonotype was observed a handful of times. The chain is built from TRBV10-3 and TRBJ1-2; D may be TRBD1 (6 bases). CDR1 and CDR2 (germline): ENHRY, SYGVKD. The CDR3 has 14 amino acids. Trimming pared 6 bases from V and 2 bases from J, leaving 13 bases between. CDR3 region: CAIREMDRNYGYTF. CDR3 DNA sequence: TGTGCCATCAGGGAAATGGACAGAAACTATGGCTACACCTTC.

V usage is TRBV29-1 and J usage is TRBJ2-1; TRBD2 matches 8 bases. Trimming cost V 6 bases and J 0 bases; bases outside gene matches: 7. CDR1 and CDR2 (germline): SQVTM, ANQGSEA. The CDR3 spans 15 residues. This CDR3 is CSVMEGTSSYNEQFF. The CDR3 DNA is TGCAGCGTGATGGAGGGGACTAGCTCCTACAATGAGCAGTTCTTC.

This clonotype came up many times. For the CDR3, the DNA is TGCAGCGTTGGACAGGGGGCGCCCCCCTACGAGCAGTACGTC. Its translation is CSVGQGAPPYEQYV. The rearrangement joins TRBV29-1 to TRBJ2-7, with TRBD1 matching 10 bases. This CDR3 is built from 14 residues. V was pared by 4 bases and J by 2 bases, with 5 bases of the junction left unmatched. The germline CDR1 and CDR2 sequences are SQVTM and ANQGSEA.

This clonotype showed up just a few times. This chain connects TRBV30 to TRBJ2-2; D remains unclear. Trimming removed 0 bases from V and 7 bases from J, with 15 bases in between. CDR3 length: 15 residues. Germline V CDR1 and CDR2: GTSNPN, SVGIG (reference sequence). CDR3 region: CAWSVRASGSGELFF. The CDR3 DNA sequence: TGTGCCTGGAGTGTACGGGCCTCCGGCAGCGGGGAGCTGTTTTTT.

This clonotype came up many times. The chain uses TRBV20-1 and TRBJ2-3; tentative D call: TRBD2 (7 bases). V was clipped by 0 bases and J by 2 bases, with 9 bases between them. The CDR3 covers 14 residues. Germline loops: CDR1 DFQATT, CDR2 SNEGSKA (reference sequence). The CDR3 nucleotides are TGCAGTGCTAGAGACGGGGGGCTCACAGATACGCAGTATTTT. Protein: CSARDGGLTDTQYF.

This clonotype showed up many times. This chain links TRBV20-1 with TRBJ2-2, with a possible D match to TRBD1 (6 bases). V lost 5 bases, J lost 3 bases, and 10 bases lay in between. This CDR3 spans 13 amino acids. The V gene's germline CDR1 is DFQATT and CDR2 SNEGSKA (reference sequence). The CDR3 nucleotides are TGCAGTGCTGCCGGGACATACACCGGGGAGCTGTTTTTT. Its translation is CSAAGTYTGELFF.

The chain employs TRBV4-3 and TRBJ1-2, with 7 positions matching TRBD1. In germline, CDR1 is LGHNA, CDR2 YSLEER. The V and J ends lost 0 bases and 10 bases, in that order; junction bases with no gene match: 8. This CDR3 is built from 14 residues. CDR3 loop: CASSQDIAGGDYTF. In DNA, the CDR3 is TGCGCCAGCAGCCAAGATATCGCAGGGGGAGACTACACCTTC.

The table lists this clonotype with many counts. The genes are TRBV20-1 and TRBJ2-1; TRBD2 aligns across 11 bases. V gave up 6 bases and J gave up 3 bases; unmatched junction bases: 4. The CDR3 is 14 amino acids. Germline V CDR1 and CDR2: DFQATT, SNEGSKA (reference sequence). CDR3 loop: CSASGLADYNEQFF. The CDR3 DNA sequence: TGCAGTGCATCGGGACTAGCGGACTACAATGAGCAGTTCTTC.

This clonotype appeared a few times. One end of the junction does not line up with germline, which may come from a read error. The chain links TRBV20-1 to TRBJ2-7, with D perhaps matching TRBD2 (5 bases). This CDR3 comprises 11 residues. Germline-derived CDR1 and CDR2 are DFQATT and SNEGSKA (reference sequence). The CDR3: CSARPDYQQYF. Written as DNA, the CDR3 is TGCAGTGCTAGACCCGACTACCAGCAGTACTTC.

This clonotype occurred many times. CDR3 coding DNA: TGTGCCACCAGTGAGCGGGACAGTGAAGACAATGAGCAGTTCTTC. Its protein is CATSERDSEDNEQFF. The chain has TRBV24-1 and TRBJ2-1, with D possibly TRBD1 on 7 matching bases. This CDR3 region has 15 residues. Germline V gene data show CDR1 as KGHDR and CDR2 as SFDVKD. V lost 4 bases and J 5 bases, leaving 14 bases between the germline ends.

The chain employs TRBV29-1 and TRBJ2-5, with 11 bases identical to TRBD2. Germline lookup yields CDR1 SQVTM and CDR2 ANQGSEA. The V and J ends lost 7 bases and 2 bases, in that order; junction bases with no gene match: 9. The CDR3 loop spans 15 amino acids. CDR3 in amino acids: CSAGAGTSGQETQYF. The CDR3, as DNA: TGCAGCGCCGGGGCGGGGACTAGCGGACAAGAGACCCAGTACTTC.

The V gene is TRBV10-3, the J gene TRBJ1-5; 8 bases are a match to TRBD1. V lost 4 bases, J lost 1 base, and 3 bases stayed unmatched. This CDR3 has 15 residues. Germline V gene data show CDR1 as ENHRY and CDR2 as SYGVKD. The CDR3 nucleotides are TGTGCCATCAGTGCGACAGGGGTGAGCAATCAGCCCCAGCATTTT. The encoded protein is CAISATGVSNQPQHF.

Worth noting for this clonotype: This may stem from a read error, because a much larger clone lies one nucleotide away. V usage is TRBV25-1 and J usage is TRBJ1-5; D perhaps matches TRBD1 (5 bases). Per the germline V gene, CDR1 is MGHDK and CDR2 is SYGVNS. The CDR3 is 14 amino acids. V lost 3 bases and J 5 bases, leaving 11 bases between the germline ends. The CDR3 nucleotides are TGTGCCAGCAGTGAGAGCGGGGGACATCAGCCCCAGCATTTT. This encodes CASSESGGHQPQHF.

CDR3 sequence: CASSEPSGGATDTQYF. Here the CDR3 DNA reads TGTGCCAGCAGTGAACCTAGCGGGGGGGCAACAGATACGCAGTATTTT. V gene TRBV25-1 combines with J gene TRBJ2-3, with TRBD2 matching over 12 bases. In germline, CDR1 is MGHDK, CDR2 SYGVNS. This CDR3 is built from 16 residues. The V segment lost 2 bases and the J segment 3 bases; nucleotides outside the gene matches: 3.

In this sample, this clonotype turned up a few times. The J gene is TRBJ1-3, the V gene TRBV10-3; no clear D gene. The CDR3 runs to 16 residues. Germline V gene data show CDR1 as ENHRY and CDR2 as SYGVKD. Trimming shortened V by 1 base and J by 0 bases, and 10 bases separated the two germline ends. The CDR3 region has the DNA TGTGCCATCAGTGAGTTGGCAGACTCCTCTGGAAACACCATATATTTT. Its protein product is CAISELADSSGNTIYF.

The J gene is TRBJ2-3, the V gene TRBV12-3 or TRBV12-4; D is perhaps TRBD2 (6 bases). The ends were cut back, 5 bases at V and 1 base at J, with 13 bases in the middle. This CDR3 contains 15 residues. The CDR3 sequence is CASSPTSSGTDTQYF. CDR3 coding DNA: TGTGCCAGCAGTCCGACTAGTTCAGGCACAGATACGCAGTATTTT.

The V call is TRBV7-9, the J call TRBJ2-3; the D is unclear. This CDR3 region has 16 residues. CDR1 and CDR2 (germline): SEHNR, FQNEAQ (reference sequence). V was trimmed by 5 bases and J by 3 bases, leaving 18 bases between them. The CDR3 DNA sequence: TGTGCCAGCAGCCTTCGATCCGACCGAAGGACAGATACGCAGTATTTT. Protein: CASSLRSDRRTDTQYF.

V usage is TRBV27 and J usage is TRBJ2-5; the match to TRBD2 covers 7 bases. The CDR3 length is 15 residues. Germline loops: CDR1 MNHEY, CDR2 SMNVEV (reference sequence). V was pared by 8 bases and J by 5 bases, with 14 bases of the junction left unmatched. The DNA for the CDR3 is TGTGCCAGCGGTAAAGGGAGGGTGGAAAGGGAGACCCAGTACTTC. This codes for CASGKGRVERETQYF.

The gene calls are TRBV6-1 and TRBJ1-2; perhaps TRBD1 as D (5 bases). CDR3 length equals 13 residues. Trimming removed 6 bases at V and 8 bases at J, with 16 bases between. Germline assignment: CDR1 MNHNS and CDR2 SASEGT. The CDR3 bases are TGTGCCAGCAGGCAGGGACCTTCTCGAGGCTACACCTTC. This sequence encodes CASRQGPSRGYTF.

The chain combines TRBV4-3 with TRBJ1-5; D is ambiguous. Germline V gene sequence: CDR1 LGHNA, CDR2 YSLEER. CDR3 length equals 14 residues. The V end was cut by 0 bases, the J end by 4 bases, with 7 bases between. DNA of the CDR3: TGCGCCAGCAGCCAAGATCACGGGAATCAGCCCCAGCATTTT. This sequence encodes CASSQDHGNQPQHF.